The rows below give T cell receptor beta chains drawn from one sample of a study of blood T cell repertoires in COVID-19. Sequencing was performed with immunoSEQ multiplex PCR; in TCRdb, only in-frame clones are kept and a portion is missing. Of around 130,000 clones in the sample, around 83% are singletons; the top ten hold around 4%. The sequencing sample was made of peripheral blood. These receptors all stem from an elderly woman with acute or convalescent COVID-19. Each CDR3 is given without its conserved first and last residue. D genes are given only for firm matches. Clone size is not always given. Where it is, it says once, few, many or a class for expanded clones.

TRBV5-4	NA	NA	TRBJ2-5	ASSLRQSKETQY
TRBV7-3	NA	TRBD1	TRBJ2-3	ASSPGQGGRTDTQY
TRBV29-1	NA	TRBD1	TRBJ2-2	SVGGQGTGGELF
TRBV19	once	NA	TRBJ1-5	ASMAAGWQPQH
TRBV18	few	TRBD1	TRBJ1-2	ASSPVGTGSRYGYT
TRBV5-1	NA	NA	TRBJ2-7	ASSSYNPDYEQY
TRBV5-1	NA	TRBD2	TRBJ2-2	ASSFLSSGSPGELF
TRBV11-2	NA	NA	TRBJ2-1	ASSVRIRGFSYNEQF
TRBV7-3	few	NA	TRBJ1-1	ASSDQGNTEAF
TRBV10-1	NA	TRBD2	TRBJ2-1	ASSEGLADGRSGQF
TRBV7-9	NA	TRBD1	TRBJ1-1	ASSDTGGLRAF
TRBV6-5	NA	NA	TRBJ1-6	ASMVGAWNSPLH
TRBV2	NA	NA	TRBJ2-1	ASSEALVSEQF
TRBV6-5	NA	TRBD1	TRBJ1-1	ASRNRGTNTEAF
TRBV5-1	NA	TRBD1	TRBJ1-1	ASSLAGGDTEAF
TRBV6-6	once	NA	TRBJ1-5	ASSYRRDQPQH
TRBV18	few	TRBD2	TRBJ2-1	ASSPGLADYNEQF
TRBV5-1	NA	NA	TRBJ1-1	ASSPNGGSNTEAF
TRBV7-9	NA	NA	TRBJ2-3	ASTRPGISTDTQY
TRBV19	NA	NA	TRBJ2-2	ATRGRTNTGELF
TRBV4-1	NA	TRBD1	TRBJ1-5	ASSQGDRVSNQPQH
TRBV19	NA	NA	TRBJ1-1	ASSIGAGNTEAF
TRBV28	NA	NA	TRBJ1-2	ASSLSRDYGYT
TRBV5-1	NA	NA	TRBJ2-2	ASSSAMRKDTGELF
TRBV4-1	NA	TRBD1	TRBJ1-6	ASSPGTGRTPLH
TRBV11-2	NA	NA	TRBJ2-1	ASSPSWAAKNEQF
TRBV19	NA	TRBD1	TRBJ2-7	ASTDRGDEQY
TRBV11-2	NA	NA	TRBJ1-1	ASSLDGGTEAF
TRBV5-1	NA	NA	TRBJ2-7	ASSFSQGGYEQY
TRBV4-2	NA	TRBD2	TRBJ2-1	ASSPASASGIEF
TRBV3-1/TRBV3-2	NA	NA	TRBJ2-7	ASSQDGIASGLEQY
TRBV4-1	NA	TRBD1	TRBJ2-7	ASSQGSAGGYEQY
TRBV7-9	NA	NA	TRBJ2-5	ASSSDRRETQY
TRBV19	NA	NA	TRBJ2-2	ASSMRLNTGELF
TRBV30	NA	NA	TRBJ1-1	AWSASNTEAF
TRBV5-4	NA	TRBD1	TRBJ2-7	ASSLIGDRGHEQY
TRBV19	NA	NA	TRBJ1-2	ASRTAYGYT
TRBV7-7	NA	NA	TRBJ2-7	ASSSGGEQY
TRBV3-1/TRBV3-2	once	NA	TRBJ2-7	ASSQGPPNEQY
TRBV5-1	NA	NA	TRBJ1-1	ASSLAPTGGAEAF
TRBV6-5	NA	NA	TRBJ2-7	ASWVGVAHEQY
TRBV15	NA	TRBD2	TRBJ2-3	ATSRASGRTDTQY
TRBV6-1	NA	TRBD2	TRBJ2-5	ASSEGPTSGAWETQY
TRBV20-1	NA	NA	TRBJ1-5	SASDRYQPQH
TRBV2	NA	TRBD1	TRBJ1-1	ASRNRGGMNTEAF
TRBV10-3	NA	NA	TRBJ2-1	AISEPQGYEQF
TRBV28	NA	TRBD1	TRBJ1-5	ASNPIGTGGNQPQH
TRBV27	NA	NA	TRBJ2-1	ASTWGATYNEQF
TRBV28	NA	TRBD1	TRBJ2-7	ASSLRPWTGGHEQY
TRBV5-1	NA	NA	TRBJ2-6	ASSWRLGAGGANVLT
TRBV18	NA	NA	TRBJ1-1	ASSPALNTEAF
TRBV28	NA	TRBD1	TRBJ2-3	ASSTGTGETDTQY
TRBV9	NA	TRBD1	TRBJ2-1	ASSPRTGESYYNEQF
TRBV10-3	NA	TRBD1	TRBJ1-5	AISEDRGNQPQH
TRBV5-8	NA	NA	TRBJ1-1	ASSLWGRGLPPEAF